This T cell receptor beta chain was recorded in a study of blood T cell repertoires in COVID-19. Study-wide background: Samples taken during acute and convalescent COVID-19 were collected in the United States, Italy and Spain. T cells, B-cell-depleted T cells, or PBMCs provided the cDNA or gDNA that served as material.

Per the original data handling: Using reference gene primer amplification, nucleated cell counts were estimated. The method was immunoSEQ multiplex PCR; TCRdb's version includes in-frame clones alone and lacks a portion of them. The V and J calls and clone size are taken from that table; D and trimming were inferred from the DNA. The table has around 250,000 clones, approximately 86% seen once. Trimming at V came to 3 bases and at J to 7 bases, leaving 9 bases not matched to a gene. This CDR3 contains 16 residues. The germline CDR1 and CDR2 sequences are MGHRA and YSYEKL. The chain couples TRBV4-1 to TRBJ1-5; 10 nucleotides agree with TRBD1. The sequencing sample was made of peripheral blood. The TCR originated in a human donor in a cohort sampled during active COVID-19. In DNA form, the CDR3 reads TGCGCCAGCAGCCAGACCGGGACAGGGGCGGGACAGCCCCAGCATTTT. Its protein product is CASSQTGTGAGQPQHF.